These 27 T cell receptor beta chains were sequenced from one sample in a study of response to subunit inactivated influenza vaccine. TCRdb passed the RT-PCR reads through MiXCR, listing each CDR3 protein once. This sample yields 550,000 to 800,000 distinct CDR3 sequences, of which approximately 14% are seen a single time; 6.5% to 8.5% belongs to the top ten. The sequenced sample was PBMCs from blood, obtained 14 to 15 days before vaccination. The receptors were sampled from a man between 45 and 60 years old who received an inactivated influenza vaccine.

The sample holds a few counts of this clonotype. The rearrangement uses TRBV7-8 and TRBJ2-1, with 10 bases that match TRBD2. From germline, CDR1 is SGHVS and CDR2 FQNEAQ. The CDR3 consists of 17 residues. V shed 1 base, J shed 2 bases, and the junction held 5 bases outside the gene matches. CDR3 sequence reads: CASSLVLGLAPYNEQFF. CDR3 sequence (DNA): TGTGCCAGCAGCTTAGTTCTGGGACTAGCGCCCTACAATGAGCAGTTCTTC.

The V and J genes are TRBV4-2 and TRBJ2-2; a possible D gene is TRBD2 (6 bases). The CDR3 is 15 residues long. Germline V lookup: CDR1 LGHNA, CDR2 YNFKEQ. With 1 base removed from V and 4 bases from J, the gap between germline ends came to 10 bases. The CDR3 sequence is CASSQAGASTGELFF. DNA of the CDR3: TGTGCCAGCAGCCAAGCGGGAGCGAGCACCGGGGAGCTGTTTTTT.

V gene TRBV20-1 combines with J gene TRBJ2-5; 10 bases agree with TRBD2. J gave up 4 bases and V 4 bases, and 9 bases lay outside the gene matches. The length of the CDR3 is 15 residues. Germline-derived CDR1 and CDR2 are DFQATT and SNEGSKA (reference sequence). The CDR3 DNA is TGCAGTGCTAACGGGATCCGACTAGCGGGAGAGACCCAGTACTTC. As protein: CSANGIRLAGETQYF.

CDR3 sequence: CASSGTSAETQYF. The CDR3 coding sequence is TGTGCCAGCAGTGGTACTAGTGCAGAGACCCAGTACTTC. The V call is TRBV6-2 or TRBV6-3, the J call TRBJ2-5, with D possibly TRBD2 on 5 matching bases. V was clipped by 5 bases and J by 4 bases, with 11 bases between them. The germline V gene has CDR1 MNHEY and CDR2 SVGEGT. The CDR3 spans 13 residues.

In its sample, this clonotype was seen a few times. The rearrangement joins TRBV28 to TRBJ2-7, with 8 bases lining up with TRBD2. The germline CDR1 and CDR2 sequences are MDHEN and SYDVKM. Germline trimming cut 8 bases from V and 3 bases from J; bases unmatched to any gene: 12. The CDR3 totals 15 residues. For the CDR3, the DNA is TGTGCCAGCCAAGGGACCGGGACTAGACGCTACGAGCAGTACTTC. It is translated as CASQGTGTRRYEQYF. Filled out from reference TRBV28 and TRBJ2-7, the complete variable domain reads DVKVTQSSRYLVKRTGEKVFLECVQDMDHENMFWYRQDPGLGLRLIYFSYDVKMKEKGDIPEGYSVSREKKERFSLILESASTNQTSMYLCASQGTGTRRYEQYFGPGTRLTVT.

The chain has TRBV29-1 and TRBJ1-1; D perhaps matches TRBD1 (5 bases). This CDR3 region has 13 residues. The germline gives CDR1 SQVTM, CDR2 ANQGSEA. V dropped 5 bases and J dropped 0 bases, with 10 bases sitting between them. CDR3 region: CSVSTGLNTEAFF. The CDR3 DNA is TGCAGCGTTAGCACAGGATTGAACACTGAAGCTTTCTTT.

This sequence joins TRBV29-1 and TRBJ2-7, with a tentative D call TRBD2 (5 bases). The length of the CDR3 is 15 residues. In germline, CDR1 is SQVTM, CDR2 ANQGSEA. V lost 7 bases, J lost 1 base, and 20 bases lay in between. The CDR3 here is CSAEGGSITSYEQYF. The DNA of the CDR3 is TGCAGCGCCGAAGGAGGTAGCATAACGTCCTACGAGCAGTACTTC.

This clonotype was detected only a few times. The genes are TRBV10-3 and TRBJ2-5; D remains unclear. The CDR3 has 15 amino acids. Germline values: CDR1 ENHRY, CDR2 SYGVKD. V gave up 4 bases and J gave up 1 base, with 13 bases separating them. CDR3 nucleotide sequence: TGTGCCATCAGTGTTCGAGGTGTCACCCAAGAGACCCAGTACTTC. Protein sequence: CAISVRGVTQETQYF.

The genes are TRBV7-9 and TRBJ2-5; 10 bases line up with TRBD2. The CDR3 loop spans 15 amino acids. J gave up 2 bases and V 3 bases, and 3 bases lay outside the gene matches. The germline CDR1 and CDR2 sequences are SEHNR and FQNEAQ (reference sequence). The DNA of the CDR3 is TGTGCCAGCAGCTTGACTAGCGGGTGGCAAGAGACCCAGTACTTC. Protein product: CASSLTSGWQETQYF.

The rearrangement uses TRBV4-2 and TRBJ2-7; D remains ambiguous. This CDR3 comprises 15 residues. CDR1 is LGHNA, CDR2 YNFKEQ, per germline. V was pared by 0 bases and J by 2 bases, with 11 bases between. This CDR3 is CASSQDLSQTYEQYF. CDR3 nucleotide sequence: TGTGCCAGCAGCCAAGACCTATCCCAGACCTACGAGCAGTACTTC.

The chain links TRBV15 to TRBJ2-1; the match to TRBD2 covers 13 bases. The germline gives CDR1 LNHNV, CDR2 YYDKDF (reference sequence). The CDR3 extends over 17 amino acids. Losses at the gene ends were 3 bases for V and 1 base for J; bases not matched to a gene: 3. In DNA form, the CDR3 reads TGTGCCACCAGCAGCCGACTAGCGGGGGGATCCTACAATGAGCAGTTCTTC. This translates into CATSSRLAGGSYNEQFF.

This clonotype has a count of ten or more. The chain has TRBV7-2 and TRBJ2-1, with TRBD2 as a possible D gene (5 bases). Germline CDR1 is SGHTA and CDR2 is FQGNSA. Trimming took off 7 bases at V and 4 bases at J, with 14 bases between the two ends. The CDR3 extends over 14 amino acids. The CDR3 DNA sequence: TGTGCCAGCACCGGGGATGTTTCTTACAATGAGCAGTTCTTC. Translated: CASTGDVSYNEQFF.

For the CDR3, the DNA is TGTGCCAGCAGCCCAACGGGTGGAGCGACTAATGAAAAACTGTTTTTT. Its translation: CASSPTGGATNEKLFF. This chain connects TRBV7-9 to TRBJ1-4; D uncertain. Trimming stripped 5 bases from V and 2 bases from J, with 15 bases between. The CDR3 length is 16 residues. CDR1 is SEHNR and CDR2 is FQNEAQ in the germline V gene (reference sequence). The variable domain in full, with the rest retrieved from reference TRBV7-9 and TRBJ1-4, is DTGVSQNPRHKITKRGQNVTFRCDPISEHNRLYWYRQTLGQGPEFLTYFQNEAQLEKSRLLSDRFSAERPKGSFSTLEIQRTEQGDSAMYLCASSPTGGATNEKLFFGSGTQLSVL.

This clonotype was picked up a small number of times. The chain employs TRBV6-4 and TRBJ2-3, with 9 bases fitting TRBD2. With V trimmed by 6 bases and J by 2 bases, 6 bases remained unmatched. This CDR3 is 15 amino acids long. Germline V lookup: CDR1 MRHNA, CDR2 SNTAGT. The CDR3 spells CASSASGTFTDTQYF. CDR3 coding DNA: TGTGCCAGCAGCGCTAGCGGGACCTTCACAGATACGCAGTATTTT.

This chain joins TRBV20-1 and TRBJ2-5; TRBD2 agrees at 8 bases. The germline CDR1 and CDR2 sequences are DFQATT and SNEGSKA (reference sequence). The CDR3 extends over 13 amino acids. As DNA, the CDR3 is TGCACCCTTCCCGGTCCCGGGGGGGGGACCCAGTACTTC. As protein: CTLPGPGGGTQYF.

This clonotype occurred a few times. The chain uses TRBV6-2 or TRBV6-3 and TRBJ1-5, with 8 bases lining up with TRBD1. This CDR3 has 13 residues. Trimming at V came to 6 bases and at J to 3 bases, leaving 1 base not matched to a gene. Germline assignment: CDR1 MNHEY and CDR2 SVGEGT. For the CDR3, the DNA is TGTGCCAGCAGGGGACAGGCCAATCAGCCCCAGCATTTT. Its translation: CASRGQANQPQHF.

This clonotype was counted a few times. Germline is not matched at one junction end, which may reflect a read error. This chain connects TRBV20-1 to TRBJ1-1; D is unresolved. Looked up from germline, CDR1 is DFQATT and CDR2 is SNEGSKA (reference sequence). This CDR3 has 15 amino acids. CDR3: CSARGPVRKNTEAFF. The CDR3 DNA is TGCAGTGCGAGAGGCCCGGTGAGGAAGAACACTGAAGCTTTCTTT.

The chain carries TRBV7-2 and TRBJ1-1; D is unclear. CDR3 length: 14 amino acids. The germline V gene encodes CDR1 SGHTA and CDR2 FQGNSA. V lost 8 bases and J 4 bases, leaving 17 bases between the germline ends. The CDR3 DNA reads as TGTGCCAGCCGCTCTGGACGGATTCCCACTGAAGCTTTCTTT. Amino acid sequence: CASRSGRIPTEAFF.

The V and J genes are TRBV5-5 and TRBJ2-5; 7 bases agree with TRBD1. Germline V CDR1 and CDR2: SGHKS, YYEKEE (reference sequence). V lost 4 bases, J lost 5 bases, and 11 bases stayed unmatched. The CDR3 contains 15 residues. CDR3 sequence: CASSPETGIVETQYF. DNA for the CDR3: TGTGCCAGCAGCCCGGAGACAGGGATCGTGGAGACCCAGTACTTC. Variable domain in full (rest from reference TRBV5-5 and TRBJ2-5): DAGVTQSPTHLIKTRGQQVTLRCSPISGHKSVSWYQQVLGQGPQFIFQYYEKEERGRGNFPDRFSARQFPNYSSELNVNALLLGDSALYLCASSPETGIVETQYFGPGTRLLVL.

This clonotype was seen only a few times. The rearrangement joins TRBV29-1 to TRBJ2-3, with 7 nucleotides matching TRBD1. V lost 7 bases to trimming and J lost 6 bases; unmatched junction nucleotides: 7. This CDR3 is built from 12 residues. CDR1 SQVTM and CDR2 ANQGSEA come from the germline V gene. CDR3 sequence reads: CSGQGQADTQYF. The CDR3 DNA follows: TGCAGCGGGCAAGGACAGGCCGATACGCAGTATTTT.

This clonotype was counted only a few times. V gene TRBV11-1 combines with J gene TRBJ2-3; 13 nucleotides line up with TRBD2. Germline CDR1 and CDR2: SGHAT and FQDESV (reference sequence). Trimming took 4 bases from V and 4 from J; bases not matched to a gene: 14. CDR3 length equals 19 residues. The CDR3, as DNA: TGTGCCAGCAGCTCACCCCGGACTAGCGGGAGAAGCTCGGCAGATACGCAGTATTTT. It is translated as CASSSPRTSGRSSADTQYF. Combining the CDR3 with reference TRBV11-1 and TRBJ2-3 gives the whole variable domain EAEVAQSPRYKITEKSQAVAFWCDPISGHATLYWYRQILGQGPELLVQFQDESVVDDSQLPKDRFSAERLKGVDSTLKIQPAELGDSAMYLCASSSPRTSGRSSADTQYFGPGTRLTVL.

CDR3 protein: CSVVQTSQRNEQFF. Here the CDR3 DNA reads TGCAGCGTTGTTCAGACTAGCCAGAGGAATGAGCAGTTCTTC. The chain couples TRBV29-1 to TRBJ2-1; 7 bases agree with TRBD2. CDR1 and CDR2 (germline): SQVTM, ANQGSEA. V was pared by 4 bases and J by 7 bases, with 10 bases of the junction left unmatched. This CDR3 has 14 amino acids.

This clonotype was counted a few times. V usage is TRBV7-9 and J usage is TRBJ2-7; 9 nucleotides align to TRBD2. The CDR3 covers 14 residues. Germline loops: CDR1 SEHNR, CDR2 FQNEAQ (reference sequence). Trimming at V came to 3 bases and at J to 5 bases, leaving 5 bases not matched to a gene. Written as DNA, the CDR3 is TGTGCCAGCAGCTTTGGCGGGGGGGCTCACGAGCAGTACTTC. Its translation is CASSFGGGAHEQYF.

The rearrangement joins TRBV29-1 to TRBJ2-3; TRBD2 agrees at 8 bases. This CDR3 comprises 15 residues. V shed 4 bases and J 8 bases; nucleotides not matched to a gene: 14. Germline CDR1 reads SQVTM; CDR2 reads ANQGSEA. CDR3 sequence (DNA): TGCAGCGTTGGGTCTTGGACTAGCTTCCTCAGTACGCAGTATTTT. Translating gives CSVGSWTSFLSTQYF.

There are a few counts of this clonotype. The junction departs from the called germline gene at one end, perhaps through a read error. The chain carries TRBV2 and TRBJ1-4; D remains ambiguous. The CDR3 contains 15 residues. Germline CDR1 reads SNHLY; CDR2 reads FYNNEI. The CDR3 DNA sequence: TGTGCCAGCGGTGAGGGTGACGCAACTAATGAAAAACTGTTTTTT. Protein: CASGEGDATNEKLFF.

This clonotype appeared a few times. In DNA, the CDR3 is TGTGCCTGGAGTCCGCCTAAGGGGGGATATGGGACTGAAGCTTTCTTT. Amino acids: CAWSPPKGGYGTEAFF. The rearrangement uses TRBV30 and TRBJ1-1, with a weak D call TRBD1 (6 bases). The CDR3 covers 16 residues. Germline-derived CDR1 and CDR2 are GTSNPN and SVGIG (reference sequence). V lost 2 bases and J lost 5, with 21 bases in between.

This clonotype was detected many times. J is TRBJ1-2 and V is TRBV29-1, with D possibly matching TRBD1 (6 bases). Germline V gene data show CDR1 as SQVTM and CDR2 as ANQGSEA. The CDR3 contains 14 residues. V was pared by 6 bases and J by 4 bases, with 18 bases between. The CDR3 protein is CSVAISGGRYGYTF. Written as DNA, the CDR3 is TGCAGCGTAGCCATCTCGGGGGGCCGCTATGGCTACACCTTC. The variable domain in full, completed from reference TRBV29-1 and TRBJ1-2, reads SAVISQKPSRDICQRGTSLTIQCQVDSQVTMMFWYRQQPGQSLTLIATANQGSEATYESGFVIDKFPISRPNLTFSTLTVSNMSPEDSSIYLCSVAISGGRYGYTFGSGTRLTVV.